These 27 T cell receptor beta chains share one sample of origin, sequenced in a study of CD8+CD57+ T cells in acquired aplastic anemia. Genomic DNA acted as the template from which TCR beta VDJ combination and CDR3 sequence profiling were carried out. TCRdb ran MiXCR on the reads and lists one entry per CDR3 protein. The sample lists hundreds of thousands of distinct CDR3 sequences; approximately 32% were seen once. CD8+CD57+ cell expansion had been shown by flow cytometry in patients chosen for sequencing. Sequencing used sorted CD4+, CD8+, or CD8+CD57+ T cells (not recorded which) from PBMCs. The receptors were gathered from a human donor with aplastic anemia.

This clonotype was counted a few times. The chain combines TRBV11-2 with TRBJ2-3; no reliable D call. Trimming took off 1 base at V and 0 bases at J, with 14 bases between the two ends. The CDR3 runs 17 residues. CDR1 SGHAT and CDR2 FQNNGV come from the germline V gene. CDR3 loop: CASSLVRASASTDTQYF. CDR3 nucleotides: TGTGCCAGCAGCTTAGTTCGGGCAAGCGCTAGCACAGATACGCAGTATTTT.

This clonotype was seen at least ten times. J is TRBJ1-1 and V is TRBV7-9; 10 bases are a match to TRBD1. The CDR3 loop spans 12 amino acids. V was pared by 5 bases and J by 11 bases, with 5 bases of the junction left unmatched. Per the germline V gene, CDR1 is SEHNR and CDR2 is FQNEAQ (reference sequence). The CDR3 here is CASSPGTGVAFF. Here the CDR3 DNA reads TGTGCCAGCAGCCCTGGGACAGGGGTTGCTTTCTTT.

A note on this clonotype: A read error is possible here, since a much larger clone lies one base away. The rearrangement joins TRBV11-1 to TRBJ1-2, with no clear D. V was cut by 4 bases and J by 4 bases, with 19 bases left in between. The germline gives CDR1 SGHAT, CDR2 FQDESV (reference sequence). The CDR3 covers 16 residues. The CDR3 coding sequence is TGTGCCAGCAGCTCTACTGGGGTTGAGGCGTCCTATGGCTACACCTTC. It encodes CASSSTGVEASYGYTF.

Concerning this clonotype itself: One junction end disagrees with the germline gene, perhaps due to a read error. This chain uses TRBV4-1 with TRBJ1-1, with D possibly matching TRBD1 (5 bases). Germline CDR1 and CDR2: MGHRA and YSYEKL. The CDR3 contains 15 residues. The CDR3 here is CDSSQVGTVNTEAFF. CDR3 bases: TGCGACAGCAGCCAAGTCGGGACCGTGAACACTGAAGCTTTCTTT.

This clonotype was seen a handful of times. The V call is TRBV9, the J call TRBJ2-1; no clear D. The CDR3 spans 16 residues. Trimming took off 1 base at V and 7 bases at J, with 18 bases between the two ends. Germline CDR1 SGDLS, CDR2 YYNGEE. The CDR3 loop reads CASSVHIFRERNEQFF. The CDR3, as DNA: TGTGCCAGCAGCGTACACATATTTAGGGAAAGGAATGAGCAGTTCTTC.

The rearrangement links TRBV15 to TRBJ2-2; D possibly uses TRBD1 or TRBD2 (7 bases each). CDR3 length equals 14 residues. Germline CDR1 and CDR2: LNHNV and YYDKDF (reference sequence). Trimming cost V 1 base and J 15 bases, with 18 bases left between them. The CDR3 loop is CATSRGQGGPMMFF. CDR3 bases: TGTGCCACCAGCAGAGGACAGGGAGGGCCGATGATGTTTTTT.

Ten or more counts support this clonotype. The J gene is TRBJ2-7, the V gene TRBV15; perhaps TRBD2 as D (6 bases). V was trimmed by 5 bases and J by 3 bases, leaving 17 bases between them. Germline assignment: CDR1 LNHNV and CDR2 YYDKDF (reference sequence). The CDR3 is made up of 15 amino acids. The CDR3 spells CATSSNPGEYYEQYF. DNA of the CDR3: TGTGCCACCAGCTCAAACCCGGGGGAATACTACGAGCAGTACTTC.

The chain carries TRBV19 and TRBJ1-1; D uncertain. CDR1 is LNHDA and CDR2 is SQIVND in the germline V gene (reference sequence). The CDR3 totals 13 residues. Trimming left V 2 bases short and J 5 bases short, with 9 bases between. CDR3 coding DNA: TGTGCCAGTAGTATAAGCCTGTATACTGAAGCTTTCTTT. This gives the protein CASSISLYTEAFF. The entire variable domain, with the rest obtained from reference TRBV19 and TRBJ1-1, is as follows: DGGITQSPKYLFRKEGQNVTLSCEQNLNHDAMYWYRQDPGQGLRLIYYSQIVNDFQKGDIAEGYSVSREKKESFPLTVTSAQKNPTAFYLCASSISLYTEAFFGQGTRLTVV.

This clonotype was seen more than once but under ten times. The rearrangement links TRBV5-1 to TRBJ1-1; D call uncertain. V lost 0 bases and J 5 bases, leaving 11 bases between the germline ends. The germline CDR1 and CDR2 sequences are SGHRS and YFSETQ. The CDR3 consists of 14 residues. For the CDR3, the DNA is TGCGCCAGCAGCTTGGGCGACCAGAGGACTGAAGCTTTCTTT. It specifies CASSLGDQRTEAFF.

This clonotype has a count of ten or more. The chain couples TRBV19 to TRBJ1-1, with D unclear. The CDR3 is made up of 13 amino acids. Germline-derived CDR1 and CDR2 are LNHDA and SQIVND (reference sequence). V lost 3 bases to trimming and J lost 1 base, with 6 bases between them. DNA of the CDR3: TGTGCCAGTAGTATCGACGGGAACACTGAAGCTTTCTTT. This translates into CASSIDGNTEAFF.

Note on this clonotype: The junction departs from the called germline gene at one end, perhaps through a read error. The CDR3 loop is CASSQAGQGAQGANVPTF. The CDR3 region has the DNA TGTGCCAGCAGCCAAGCGGGACAGGGGGCGCAAGGGGCCAACGTCCCGACTTTC. The rearrangement uses TRBV25-1 and TRBJ2-6; 12 bases fit TRBD1. Germline loops: CDR1 MGHDK, CDR2 SYGVNS. The CDR3 contains 18 residues.

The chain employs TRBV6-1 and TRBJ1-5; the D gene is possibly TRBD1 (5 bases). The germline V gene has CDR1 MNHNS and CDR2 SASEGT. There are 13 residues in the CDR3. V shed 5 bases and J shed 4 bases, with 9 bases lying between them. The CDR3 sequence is CASSRDLNQPQHF. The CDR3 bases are TGTGCCAGCAGTCGGGACCTAAATCAGCCCCAGCATTTT.

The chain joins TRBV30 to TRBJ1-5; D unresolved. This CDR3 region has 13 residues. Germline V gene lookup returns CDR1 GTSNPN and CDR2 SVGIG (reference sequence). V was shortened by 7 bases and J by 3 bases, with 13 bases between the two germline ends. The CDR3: CASSDGINQPQHF. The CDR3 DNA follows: TGTGCCTCTTCGGACGGAATCAATCAGCCCCAGCATTTT.

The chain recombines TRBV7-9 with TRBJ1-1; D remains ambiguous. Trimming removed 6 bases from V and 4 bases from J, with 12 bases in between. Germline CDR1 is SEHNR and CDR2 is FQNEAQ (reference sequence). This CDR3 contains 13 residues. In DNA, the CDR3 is TGTGCCAGCAGTCAAGGGCAAGGCACTGAAGCTTTCTTT. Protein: CASSQGQGTEAFF.

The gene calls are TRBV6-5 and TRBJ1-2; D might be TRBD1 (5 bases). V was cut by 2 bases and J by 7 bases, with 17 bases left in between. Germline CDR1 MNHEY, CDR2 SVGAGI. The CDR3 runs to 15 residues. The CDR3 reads CASSYGADGGGGYTF. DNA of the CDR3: TGTGCCAGCAGTTACGGGGCAGATGGGGGGGGTGGCTACACCTTC.

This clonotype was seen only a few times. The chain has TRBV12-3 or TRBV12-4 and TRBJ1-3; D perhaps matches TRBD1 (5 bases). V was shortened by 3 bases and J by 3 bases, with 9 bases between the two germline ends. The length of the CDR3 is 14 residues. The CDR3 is CASSFGGNGNTIYF. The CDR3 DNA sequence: TGTGCCAGCAGTTTCGGGGGAAATGGAAACACCATATATTTT.

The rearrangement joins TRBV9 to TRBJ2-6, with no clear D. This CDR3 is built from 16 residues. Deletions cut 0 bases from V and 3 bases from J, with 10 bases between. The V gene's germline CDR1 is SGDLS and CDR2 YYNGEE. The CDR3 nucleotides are TGTGCCAGCAGCGTAGGGGGTTACGATGGGGCCAACGTCCTGACTTTC. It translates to CASSVGGYDGANVLTF. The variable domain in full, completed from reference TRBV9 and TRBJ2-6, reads DSGVTQTPKHLITATGQRVTLRCSPRSGDLSVYWYQQSLDQGLQFLIQYYNGEERAKGNILERFSAQQFPDLHSELNLSSLELGDSALYFCASSVGGYDGANVLTFGAGSRLTVL.

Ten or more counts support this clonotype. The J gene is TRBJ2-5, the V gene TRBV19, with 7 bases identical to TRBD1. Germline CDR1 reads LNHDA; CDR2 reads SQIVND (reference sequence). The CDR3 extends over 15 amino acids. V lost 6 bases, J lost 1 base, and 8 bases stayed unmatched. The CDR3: CASRRQGLGQETQYF. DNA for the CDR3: TGTGCCAGTAGACGACAGGGTTTGGGCCAAGAGACCCAGTACTTC.

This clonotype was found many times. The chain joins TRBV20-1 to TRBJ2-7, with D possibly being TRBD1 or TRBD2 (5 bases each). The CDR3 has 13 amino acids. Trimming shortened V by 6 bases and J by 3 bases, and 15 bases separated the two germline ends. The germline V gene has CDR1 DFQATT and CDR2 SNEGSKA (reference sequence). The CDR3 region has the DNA TGCAGTGCCCGGGGCGGCGCTAACTACGAGCAGTACTTC. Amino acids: CSARGGANYEQYF.

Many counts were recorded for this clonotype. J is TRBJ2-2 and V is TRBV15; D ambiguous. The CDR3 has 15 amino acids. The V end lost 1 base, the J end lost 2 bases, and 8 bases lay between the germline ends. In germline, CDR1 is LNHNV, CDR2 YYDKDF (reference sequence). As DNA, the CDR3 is TGTGCCACCAGCAGAGGGGTACATAACACCGGGGAGCTGTTTTTT. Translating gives CATSRGVHNTGELFF.

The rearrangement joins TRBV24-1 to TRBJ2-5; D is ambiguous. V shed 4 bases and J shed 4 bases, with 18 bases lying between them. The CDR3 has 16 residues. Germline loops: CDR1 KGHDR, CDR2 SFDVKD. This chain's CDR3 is CATSETVLNGAETQYF. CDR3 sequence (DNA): TGTGCCACCAGTGAGACCGTCCTAAATGGTGCAGAGACCCAGTACTTC.

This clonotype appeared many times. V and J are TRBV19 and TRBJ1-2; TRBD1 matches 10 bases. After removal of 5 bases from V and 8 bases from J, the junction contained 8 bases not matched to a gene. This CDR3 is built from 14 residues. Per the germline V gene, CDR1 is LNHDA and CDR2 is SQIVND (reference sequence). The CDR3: CASSGPGQGSGYTF. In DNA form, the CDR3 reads TGTGCCAGTAGTGGACCGGGACAGGGGAGCGGCTACACCTTC. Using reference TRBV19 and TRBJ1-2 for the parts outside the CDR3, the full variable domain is DGGITQSPKYLFRKEGQNVTLSCEQNLNHDAMYWYRQDPGQGLRLIYYSQIVNDFQKGDIAEGYSVSREKKESFPLTVTSAQKNPTAFYLCASSGPGQGSGYTFGSGTRLTVV.

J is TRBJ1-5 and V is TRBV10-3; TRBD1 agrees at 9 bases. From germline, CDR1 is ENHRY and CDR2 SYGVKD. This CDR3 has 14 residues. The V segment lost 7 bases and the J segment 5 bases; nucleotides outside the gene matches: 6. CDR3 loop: CAINRDRVYQPQHF. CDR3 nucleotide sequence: TGTGCCATCAACAGGGACAGGGTCTATCAGCCCCAGCATTTT.

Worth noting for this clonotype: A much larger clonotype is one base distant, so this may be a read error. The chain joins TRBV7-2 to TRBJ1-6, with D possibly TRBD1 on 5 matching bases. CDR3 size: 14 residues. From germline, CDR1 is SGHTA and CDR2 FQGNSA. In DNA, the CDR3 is TGTGCCAGCAGCTTCCGCAGGGATAATTCACCCCCCCACTTT. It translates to CASSFRRDNSPPHF.

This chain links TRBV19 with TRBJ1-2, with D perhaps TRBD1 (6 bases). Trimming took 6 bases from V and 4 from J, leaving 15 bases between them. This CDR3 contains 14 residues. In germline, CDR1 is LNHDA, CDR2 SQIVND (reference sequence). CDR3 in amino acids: CASSRQATSYGYTF. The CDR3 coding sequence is TGTGCCAGTAGCCGACAGGCAACTAGCTATGGCTACACCTTC.

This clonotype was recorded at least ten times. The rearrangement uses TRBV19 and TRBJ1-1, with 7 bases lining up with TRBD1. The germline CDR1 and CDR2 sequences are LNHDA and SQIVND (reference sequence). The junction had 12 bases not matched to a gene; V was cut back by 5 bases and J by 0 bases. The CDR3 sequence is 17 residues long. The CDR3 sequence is CASSSHLGQAMNTEAFF. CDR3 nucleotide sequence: TGTGCCAGTAGTTCTCATCTTGGACAGGCCATGAACACTGAAGCTTTCTTT. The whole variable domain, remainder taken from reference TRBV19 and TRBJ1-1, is DGGITQSPKYLFRKEGQNVTLSCEQNLNHDAMYWYRQDPGQGLRLIYYSQIVNDFQKGDIAEGYSVSREKKESFPLTVTSAQKNPTAFYLCASSSHLGQAMNTEAFFGQGTRLTVV.

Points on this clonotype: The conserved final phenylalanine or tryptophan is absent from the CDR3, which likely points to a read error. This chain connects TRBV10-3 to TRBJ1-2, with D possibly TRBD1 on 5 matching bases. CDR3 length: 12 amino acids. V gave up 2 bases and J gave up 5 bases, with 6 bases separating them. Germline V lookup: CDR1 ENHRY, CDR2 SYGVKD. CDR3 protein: CAISEAGYGYTL. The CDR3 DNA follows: TGTGCCATCAGTGAGGCAGGGTATGGCTACACCCTC.